One sample yielded the 5 T cell receptor beta chains listed below, sequenced in a study of T cell repertoires in cytomegalovirus infection. TCRdb recomputed calls from the reads with MiXCR, one row per CDR3 protein. In the table there are approximately 630,000 distinct CDR3 sequences, 20% to 30% of which are singletons. The sequenced sample consisted of CD8+ T cells from PBMCs. The origin of the receptors is a human donor in good health (CMV status not recorded). Some clones in this sample may be carry-over from other donors' samples.

This chain uses TRBV7-3 with TRBJ2-1, with 9 bases that match TRBD1. In germline, CDR1 is SGHTA, CDR2 FQGTGA. This CDR3 region has 16 residues. V lost 4 bases and J lost 5; bases outside the gene matches: 9. The CDR3 region is CASSWRGDRVHNEQFF. DNA of the CDR3: TGTGCCAGCAGCTGGCGAGGGGACAGGGTCCACAATGAGCAGTTCTTC.

This chain uses TRBV10-3 with TRBJ1-1; D uncertain. Between the trimmed V and J ends, which lost 6 bases and 0 bases, there was a span of 8 bases. The CDR3 sequence is 13 residues long. Germline V lookup: CDR1 ENHRY, CDR2 SYGVKD. CDR3 nucleotide sequence: TGTGCCATCAGCGGCGGAATGAACACTGAAGCTTTCTTT. Its protein product is CAISGGMNTEAFF.

This clonotype was counted between two and nine times. The rearrangement joins TRBV9 to TRBJ1-1; perhaps TRBD1 as D (6 bases). The CDR3 has 14 amino acids. Germline V gene sequence: CDR1 SGDLS, CDR2 YYNGEE. Trimming shortened V by 0 bases and J by 1 base, and 7 bases separated the two germline ends. CDR3 sequence (DNA): TGTGCCAGCAGCGTAGAGGGGGGGAACACTGAAGCTTTCTTT. Protein sequence: CASSVEGGNTEAFF.

This clonotype was seen many times. The chain carries TRBV7-9 and TRBJ1-1, with D uncertain. Trimming pared 5 bases from V and 1 base from J, leaving 11 bases between. The CDR3 length is 14 residues. From germline, CDR1 is SEHNR and CDR2 FQNEAQ (reference sequence). CDR3 coding DNA: TGTGCCAGCAGCCCGCCTGGAGGGAACACTGAAGCTTTCTTT. Amino acids: CASSPPGGNTEAFF.

This clonotype was found once. The CDR3 loop is CASSLQGRAEKLFF. CDR3 in DNA: TGTGCCAGCAGCTTACAGGGACGGGCTGAAAAACTGTTTTTT. The gene calls are TRBV5-5 and TRBJ1-4; a weak D match, TRBD1 (6 bases). V gave up 2 bases and J gave up 7 bases, with 12 bases separating them. Germline V CDR1 and CDR2: SGHKS, YYEKEE (reference sequence). This CDR3 comprises 14 residues.